Below are 21 T cell receptor beta chains sequenced from a single sample in a study of control samples from healthy donors and cancer patients. The repertoire was sequenced with immunoSEQ multiplex PCR; TCRdb's copy has only in-frame clones and lacks some. The data show about 82,000 clones, about 94% seen once. Source material: blood. These receptor sequences come from a woman between 18 and 30 years old in good health.

This clone was counted a few times. The V gene is TRBV6-5, the J gene TRBJ2-5, with D maybe TRBD2 (6 bases). This CDR3 spans 16 amino acids. The germline gives CDR1 MNHEY, CDR2 SVGAGI. V dropped 0 bases and J dropped 2 bases, with 13 bases sitting between them. The CDR3 DNA reads as TGTGCCAGCAGTTACTCCGCGGGGTGGGAACAAGAGACCCAGTACTTC. It encodes CASSYSAGWEQETQYF.

The sample holds a few counts of this clone. This chain links TRBV29-1 with TRBJ2-7; a possible D gene is TRBD1 (5 bases). This CDR3 is 14 amino acids long. V lost 2 bases and J lost 3, with 14 bases in between. Germline loops: CDR1 SQVTM, CDR2 ANQGSEA. The CDR3 nucleotides are TGCAGCGTTGAAAGCAGGGAAAGATACTACGAGCAGTACTTC. Amino acids: CSVESRERYYEQYF.

This chain links TRBV5-4 with TRBJ2-3; D remains ambiguous. Germline values: CDR1 SGHNT, CDR2 YYREEE (reference sequence). This CDR3 spans 13 amino acids. The germline V and J ends were trimmed by 5 bases and 3 bases, with 10 bases remaining between them. CDR3 in amino acids: CASRRGVTDTQYF. The CDR3 nucleotides read TGTGCCAGCAGACGTGGGGTTACAGATACGCAGTATTTT.

The CDR3 DNA follows: TGCGCCAGCAGCTTGGCGATAGCGGGGGGGCTCCCTGCAGATACGCAGTATTTT. Its translation is CASSLAIAGGLPADTQYF. The rearrangement links TRBV5-1 to TRBJ2-3, with 11 bases aligning to TRBD2. From germline, CDR1 is SGHRS and CDR2 YFSETQ. V was pared by 0 bases and J by 4 bases, with 10 bases of the junction left unmatched. CDR3 size: 18 residues.

This chain uses TRBV6-4 with TRBJ2-2; D unclear. CDR1 MRHNA and CDR2 SNTAGT come from the germline V gene. This CDR3 region has 14 residues. Deletions cut 5 bases from V and 1 base from J, with 8 bases between. In DNA form, the CDR3 reads TGTGCCAGCAGTATCAAAGAGAACACCGGGGAGCTGTTTTTT. This gives the protein CASSIKENTGELFF.

The chain employs TRBV2 and TRBJ2-5, with D perhaps TRBD1 (6 bases). The V end was cut by 8 bases, the J end by 3 bases, with 16 bases between. Germline CDR1 reads SNHLY; CDR2 reads FYNNEI. CDR3 length: 14 residues. For the CDR3, the DNA is TGTGCCAGCCCAGGACCTCCAGGGGAAGAGACCCAGTACTTC. Encoded protein: CASPGPPGEETQYF.

V is TRBV28 and J is TRBJ1-1; no clear D gene. CDR1 and CDR2 from the germline V gene are MDHEN and SYDVKM. The CDR3 has 17 amino acids. V lost 4 bases to trimming and J lost 1 base, with 19 bases between them. The CDR3 spells CASSWAGESRWNTEAFF. For the CDR3, the DNA is TGTGCCAGCAGTTGGGCCGGGGAGTCCCGTTGGAACACTGAAGCTTTCTTT.

The V call is TRBV28, the J call TRBJ2-1; D is undetermined. The CDR3 is made up of 14 amino acids. Germline V gene sequence: CDR1 MDHEN, CDR2 SYDVKM. Trimming left V 5 bases short and J 6 bases short, with 14 bases between. The CDR3 DNA follows: TGTGCCAGCAGTCCTAGGTTGCCCGTCAATGAGCAGTTCTTC. Residues: CASSPRLPVNEQFF.

As DNA, the CDR3 is TGTGCCAGCAGTTACTCGCAGGGGTTATTTTACAATGAGCAGTTCTTC. It is translated as CASSYSQGLFYNEQFF. The chain is built from TRBV6-2 or TRBV6-3 and TRBJ2-1; TRBD1 is a possible D gene (6 bases). Germline CDR1 reads MNHEY; CDR2 reads SVGEGT. This CDR3 is 16 amino acids long. Trimming took off 0 bases at V and 4 bases at J, with 13 bases between the two ends.

In this sample, this clone turned up once. J is TRBJ1-1 and V is TRBV27; maybe TRBD1 (5 bases). Looked up from germline, CDR1 is MNHEY and CDR2 is SMNVEV (reference sequence). The V end lost 0 bases, the J end lost 1 base, and 9 bases lay between the germline ends. The CDR3 has 15 residues. The DNA for the CDR3 is TGTGCCAGCAGTTTATCCCCTCAGGGGAACACTGAAGCTTTCTTT. Protein product: CASSLSPQGNTEAFF.

The V call is TRBV9, the J call TRBJ2-6; perhaps TRBD1 as D (6 bases). The length of the CDR3 is 18 residues. The germline CDR1 and CDR2 sequences are SGDLS and YYNGEE. The V gene lost 3 bases and the J gene lost 0 bases, with 16 bases spanning the gap. The CDR3 here is CASSAYGNRASGANVLTF. For the CDR3, the DNA is TGTGCCAGCAGCGCGTATGGTAACAGGGCCTCTGGGGCCAACGTCCTGACTTTC.

The chain recombines TRBV4-3 with TRBJ2-1, with 9 bases fitting TRBD2. Per germline, CDR1 LGHNA and CDR2 YSLEER. V gave up 4 bases and J gave up 6 bases; unmatched junction bases: 1. The CDR3 extends over 13 amino acids. The CDR3 loop reads CASSRGLANEQFF. As DNA, the CDR3 is TGCGCCAGCAGCCGGGGACTAGCCAATGAGCAGTTCTTC.

The rearrangement uses TRBV11-2 and TRBJ1-5; no firm D call. From germline, CDR1 is SGHAT and CDR2 FQNNGV. The ends were cut back, 5 bases at V and 4 bases at J, with 18 bases in the middle. The CDR3 loop spans 16 amino acids. CDR3 amino acids: CASSQLVGSRNQPQHF. For the CDR3, the DNA is TGTGCCAGCAGCCAGCTAGTTGGTTCAAGGAATCAGCCCCAGCATTTT.

The chain employs TRBV6-5 and TRBJ2-1; D call uncertain. Trimming took 0 bases from V and 9 from J, leaving 6 bases between them. Germline assignment: CDR1 MNHEY and CDR2 SVGAGI. The CDR3 runs to 12 residues. The CDR3 bases are TGTGCCAGCAGTTACTCGACAAGTGAGCAGTTCTTC. Amino acid sequence: CASSYSTSEQFF.

This chain links TRBV27 with TRBJ2-7; no definite D call. Germline lookup yields CDR1 MNHEY and CDR2 SMNVEV (reference sequence). V was clipped by 3 bases and J by 0 bases, with 15 bases between them. The CDR3 extends over 16 amino acids. CDR3 sequence (DNA): TGTGCCAGCAGTTTTGGACCTCGGGCAAGCTCCTACGAGCAGTACTTC. Translated: CASSFGPRASSYEQYF.

This clone occurred once. This chain links TRBV19 with TRBJ2-1, with D possibly matching TRBD2 (7 bases). The CDR3 length is 15 residues. Per the germline V gene, CDR1 is LNHDA and CDR2 is SQIVND (reference sequence). Trimming removed 3 bases at V and 6 bases at J, with 15 bases between. In nucleotides, the CDR3 is TGTGCCAGTAGTATTGCGGGGGCAGGGGCCAATGAGCAGTTCTTC. It is translated as CASSIAGAGANEQFF.

This sequence joins TRBV5-1 and TRBJ1-1; a possible D gene is TRBD1 (6 bases). V dropped 0 bases and J dropped 0 bases, with 9 bases sitting between them. The CDR3 covers 15 residues. CDR1 is SGHRS, CDR2 YFSETQ, per germline. CDR3 sequence (DNA): TGCGCCAGCAGCTTGGCAGGGGCAATGAACACTGAAGCTTTCTTT. This encodes CASSLAGAMNTEAFF.

This sequence joins TRBV4-2 and TRBJ2-5; maybe TRBD2 (6 bases). This CDR3 has 17 amino acids. The germline CDR1 and CDR2 sequences are LGHNA and YNFKEQ. V was clipped by 4 bases and J by 5 bases, with 23 bases between them. CDR3 DNA sequence: TGTGCCAGCAGCCTTGTAAATACCGGGACTCTCATTGAGACCCAGTACTTC. This codes for CASSLVNTGTLIETQYF.

The J gene is TRBJ1-1, the V gene TRBV11-2; 9 bases fit TRBD1. The germline V gene encodes CDR1 SGHAT and CDR2 FQNNGV. There are 17 residues in the CDR3. J was trimmed by 6 bases and V by 5 bases; bases with no gene match: 16. For the CDR3, the DNA is TGTGCCAGCAGCAATAGTCCCGGGACAGGGATTCTCGCTGAAGCTTTCTTT. It specifies CASSNSPGTGILAEAFF. The variable domain in full, with the rest retrieved from reference TRBV11-2 and TRBJ1-1, is EAGVAQSPRYKIIEKRQSVAFWCNPISGHATLYWYQQILGQGPKLLIQFQNNGVVDDSQLPKDRFSAERLKGVDSTLKIQPAKLEDSAVYLCASSNSPGTGILAEAFFGQGTRLTVV.

This clone was seen only a few times. The chain uses TRBV6-1 and TRBJ1-2, with TRBD1 matching over 8 bases. In germline, CDR1 is MNHNS, CDR2 SASEGT. This CDR3 contains 16 residues. The V gene end was trimmed by 3 bases and the J gene end by 5 bases; junction bases not matched to a gene: 11. The CDR3 loop reads CASSDALDRVGYGYTF. For the CDR3, the DNA is TGTGCCAGCAGTGATGCCCTGGACAGGGTCGGATATGGCTACACCTTC.

The chain couples TRBV27 to TRBJ1-4; D is uncertain. This CDR3 region has 16 residues. Germline CDR1 is MNHEY and CDR2 is SMNVEV (reference sequence). The V and J ends lost 5 bases and 5 bases respectively, with 18 bases between them. CDR3 residues: CASSLPHPGRNEKLFF. The CDR3 DNA is TGTGCCAGCAGTCTACCCCACCCGGGTAGGAATGAAAAACTGTTTTTT.